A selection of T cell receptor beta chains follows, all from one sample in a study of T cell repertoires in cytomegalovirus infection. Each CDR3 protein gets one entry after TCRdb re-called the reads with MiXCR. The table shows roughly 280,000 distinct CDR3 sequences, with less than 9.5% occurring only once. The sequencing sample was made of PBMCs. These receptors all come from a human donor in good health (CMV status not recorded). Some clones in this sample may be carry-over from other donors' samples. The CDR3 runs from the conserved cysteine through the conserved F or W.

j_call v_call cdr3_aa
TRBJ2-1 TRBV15 CATSSRLAGHEQFF
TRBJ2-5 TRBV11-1 CASSLVGSRVTQYF
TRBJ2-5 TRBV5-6 CASSTRTSGYQETQYF
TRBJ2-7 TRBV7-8 CASSLVSAGSLSYEQYF
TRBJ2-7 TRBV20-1 CSARGEVFYEQYF
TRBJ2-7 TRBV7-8 CASSLVALGYEQYF
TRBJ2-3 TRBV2 CASSDWSTDTQYF
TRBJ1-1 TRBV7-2 CASSLISGEAFF
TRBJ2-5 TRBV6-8 CASTGGGIQETQYF
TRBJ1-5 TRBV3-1 CASSQTQGGNQPQHF
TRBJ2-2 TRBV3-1 CASSQLQGAGELFF
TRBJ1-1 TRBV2 CASSLHPNTEAFF
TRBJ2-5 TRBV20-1 CSARRSEGRETQYF
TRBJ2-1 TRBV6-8 CASSYRGSGRLNEQFF
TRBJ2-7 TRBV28 CASLGRGFYEQYF
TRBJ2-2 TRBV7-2 CASSYSPTSGNTGELFF
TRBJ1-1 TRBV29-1 CSVESVTGAEAFF
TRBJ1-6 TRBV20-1 CSARDNGSPLHF
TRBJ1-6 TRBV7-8 CASRREGGSPLHF
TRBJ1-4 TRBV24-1 CATSGGQGYNEKLFF
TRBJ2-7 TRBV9 CASSPTSKFSGSEEQYF
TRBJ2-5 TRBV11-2 CASSSGRETQYF
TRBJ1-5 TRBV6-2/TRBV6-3 CASSSTKEIGNQPQHF
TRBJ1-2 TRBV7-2 CASSLVQGINYGYTF
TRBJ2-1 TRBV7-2 CASSPGTGQGSGNEQFF
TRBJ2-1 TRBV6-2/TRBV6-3 CASSNTGTQGYNEQFF
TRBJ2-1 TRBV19 CASSTTSGGTGEQFF
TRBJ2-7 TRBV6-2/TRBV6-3 CASSSDRGTREQYF
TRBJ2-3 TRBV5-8 CASSLGALSTDTQYF
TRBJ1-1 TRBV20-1 CSVSQGSTEAFF
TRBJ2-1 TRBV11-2 CASRELKEARYNEQFF
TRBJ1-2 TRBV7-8 CASSLGTGLQHGYTF
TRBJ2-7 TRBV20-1 CSAQSYEQYF
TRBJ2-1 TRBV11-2 CASSRLAGAYNEQFF
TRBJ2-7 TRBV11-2 CASSLQGQGAPGQYF
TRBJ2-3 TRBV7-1 CASSSGGRSWDTQYF
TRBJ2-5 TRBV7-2 CASTLGLGSTQYF
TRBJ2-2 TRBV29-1 CSAKGDTGELFF